The 15 T cell receptor beta chains reported below all come from one sample, sequenced in a study of T-cell memory formation after mild COVID-19. TCRdb used MiXCR to reprocess the 5' RACE reads, holding one entry per CDR3 protein. This sample has roughly 130,000 distinct CDR3 sequences, with 17% found just once. Sequencing input: PBMCs or a T cell subset sorted from them (not recorded which). The source of these receptors is a man between 18 and 35 years old who had mild COVID-19 (a few samples of this study predate the infection). Cell type and time point are not known.

The chain combines TRBV2 with TRBJ1-1; D ambiguous. Per the germline V gene, CDR1 is SNHLY and CDR2 is FYNNEI. Trimming cost V 7 bases and J 1 base, with 22 bases left between them. This CDR3 comprises 17 residues. CDR3 DNA: TGTGCCAGCACACGTACCGGCCCCCTAGGGAGGAACACTGAAGCTTTCTTT. Translating gives CASTRTGPLGRNTEAFF.

This clonotype was seen a few times. V gene TRBV3-1 combines with J gene TRBJ1-5, with D possibly matching TRBD1 (5 bases). Germline CDR1 reads LGHDT; CDR2 reads YNNKEL (reference sequence). The CDR3 runs 13 residues. Trimming removed 3 bases from V and 5 bases from J, with 8 bases in between. In nucleotides, the CDR3 is TGTGCCAGCAGCCATCGGGGGTATCAGCCCCAGCATTTT. It codes for CASSHRGYQPQHF.

This chain joins TRBV6-5 and TRBJ2-7, with TRBD1 matching over 7 bases. V shed 6 bases, J shed 6 bases, and the junction held 11 bases outside the gene matches. The length of the CDR3 is 14 residues. CDR1 MNHEY and CDR2 SVGAGI come from the germline V gene. In DNA, the CDR3 is TGTGCCAGCAGGGGAAGGGACAGTTGGGGCGAGCAGTACGTC. Translation gives CASRGRDSWGEQYV.

This clonotype was counted a few times. J is TRBJ1-2 and V is TRBV7-6; TRBD1 matches 10 bases. The germline gives CDR1 SGHVS, CDR2 FNYEAQ. This CDR3 is built from 16 residues. After removal of 1 base from V and 8 bases from J, the junction contained 10 bases not matched to a gene. The CDR3 DNA is TGTGCCAGCAGCTTAGAACCGGGACAGGGGTTCGGAGGCTACACCTTC. It encodes CASSLEPGQGFGGYTF.

The V call is TRBV5-1, the J call TRBJ1-1, with 7 bases identical to TRBD1. Germline loops: CDR1 SGHRS, CDR2 YFSETQ. After removal of 4 bases from V and 11 bases from J, the junction contained 11 bases not matched to a gene. This CDR3 region has 13 residues. The CDR3 DNA follows: TGCGCCAGCAGCCCCCAACAGGGGTTGTCCGCTTTCTTT. It specifies CASSPQQGLSAFF. Combining the CDR3 with reference TRBV5-1 and TRBJ1-1 gives the whole variable domain KAGVTQTPRYLIKTRGQQVTLSCSPISGHRSVSWYQQTPGQGLQFLFEYFSETQRNKGNFPGRFSGRQFSNSRSEMNVSTLELGDSALYLCASSPQQGLSAFFGQGTRLTVV.

V gene TRBV2 combines with J gene TRBJ2-1; tentatively, D is TRBD1 or TRBD2 (5 bases each). The germline V gene encodes CDR1 SNHLY and CDR2 FYNNEI. Trimming took off 4 bases at V and 0 bases at J, with 7 bases between the two ends. CDR3 length equals 14 residues. CDR3 sequence reads: CASSAGSSYNEQFF. CDR3 coding DNA: TGTGCCAGCAGTGCAGGGAGCTCCTACAATGAGCAGTTCTTC.

This clonotype was seen a few times. This chain links TRBV5-1 with TRBJ2-5, with 9 bases aligning to TRBD2. Germline V gives CDR1 SGHRS, CDR2 YFSETQ. Germline trimming cut 4 bases from V and 4 bases from J; bases unmatched to any gene: 5. The CDR3 has 14 residues. In DNA, the CDR3 is TGCGCCAGCAGCCTCGGGCGGGGGGGAGAGACCCAGTACTTC. Its translation is CASSLGRGGETQYF.

The J gene is TRBJ1-2, the V gene TRBV7-2; D is ambiguous. Per germline, CDR1 SGHTA and CDR2 FQGNSA. Between the trimmed V and J ends, which lost 4 bases and 4 bases, there was a span of 19 bases. The CDR3 loop spans 16 amino acids. CDR3 DNA sequence: TGTGCCAGCAGCTCCTTGGGCAGCTCGTCGTTCTATGGCTACACCTTC. It is translated as CASSSLGSSSFYGYTF.

The rearrangement joins TRBV7-9 to TRBJ2-3; maybe TRBD1 (6 bases). The V gene lost 5 bases and the J gene lost 0 bases, with 9 bases spanning the gap. Germline lookup yields CDR1 SEHNR and CDR2 FQNEAQ (reference sequence). The CDR3 runs 14 residues. For the CDR3, the DNA is TGTGCCAGCAGCGGGGACATCAGCACAGATACGCAGTATTTT. It encodes CASSGDISTDTQYF.

The chain has TRBV5-6 and TRBJ1-3; possible D gene TRBD1, 6 bases. Germline V gene lookup returns CDR1 SGHDT and CDR2 YYEEEE. Trimming took 4 bases from V and 7 from J, leaving 15 bases between them. The CDR3 totals 14 residues. CDR3 residues: CASSTDSNWNTIYF. The CDR3 region has the DNA TGTGCCAGCAGCACGGACAGTAATTGGAACACCATATATTTT.

The chain employs TRBV20-1 and TRBJ2-3; D remains ambiguous. V was clipped by 3 bases and J by 5 bases, with 6 bases between them. This CDR3 comprises 11 residues. CDR1 is DFQATT and CDR2 is SNEGSKA in the germline V gene (reference sequence). CDR3 coding DNA: TGCAGTGCTAGGTCTCTAGATACGCAGTATTTT. Residues: CSARSLDTQYF.

The chain carries TRBV10-2 and TRBJ2-5; 7 bases agree with TRBD1. The junction had 18 bases not matched to a gene; V was cut back by 6 bases and J by 5 bases. Germline V gene sequence: CDR1 WSHSY, CDR2 SAAADI. The CDR3 extends over 17 amino acids. The chain's CDR3 is CASRTGASRYAVETQYF. CDR3 in DNA: TGCGCCAGCAGAACAGGGGCGAGCCGTTATGCAGTGGAGACCCAGTACTTC.

This clonotype was picked up a small number of times. This chain links TRBV3-1 with TRBJ2-2, with D perhaps matching TRBD1 (6 bases). CDR1 LGHDT and CDR2 YNNKEL come from the germline V gene (reference sequence). The CDR3 is 14 amino acids. Deletions cut 2 bases from V and 6 bases from J, with 10 bases between. The CDR3 here is CASSQTGWAGELFF. The CDR3 region has the DNA TGTGCCAGCAGCCAAACAGGGTGGGCCGGGGAGCTGTTTTTT.

This clonotype was counted only a few times. The chain links TRBV12-3 or TRBV12-4 to TRBJ1-1; D is undetermined. V was cut by 7 bases and J by 3 bases, with 12 bases left in between. This CDR3 is built from 13 residues. The CDR3 DNA reads TGTGCCAGCACTCATAAGGAGTACACTGAAGCTTTCTTT. Amino acid sequence: CASTHKEYTEAFF.

A few counts support this clonotype. The chain carries TRBV7-2 and TRBJ1-5; D gene unclear. The CDR3 covers 14 residues. Germline V gives CDR1 SGHTA, CDR2 FQGNSA. Trimming left V 1 base short and J 1 base short, with 5 bases between. In DNA, the CDR3 is TGTGCCAGCAGCTTAGGCCTCAGCAATCAGCCCCAGCATTTT. Translated, it gives CASSLGLSNQPQHF.